This T cell receptor (beta chain) is from a study of T-cell memory formation after mild COVID-19 (dated by TCRdb to the early 2020s). About the full investigation: TCR sequence clusters from the two donors were found to be largely donor specific. Longitudinal TCRalpha and TCRbeta repertoire sequencing tracked T-cell clones expanding and contracting after mild COVID-19 in two donors. The cohort was made up of two young adult volunteers, one female and one male, who were previously healthy.

V is pruned by 0 bases and J by 10 bases, leaving 15 bases of the junction without a gene match. According to the germline V gene, CDR1 reads SGDLS and CDR2 reads YYNGEE. The CDR3 covers 17 residues, taking in both the cysteine and the phenylalanine. The entry retains the CDR3 DNA only, 51 bases that are in frame from base 1. PBMCs were isolated by Ficoll-Paque density gradient centrifugation. The sequencing machine was an Illumina NovaSeq 6000. Using 5'RACE with constant-segment primers, TCRalpha and TCRbeta cDNA libraries were constructed, with sample barcodes and unique molecular identifiers added in the process. RNA was extracted from every sample with Trizol reagent. Amplification of the libraries took two PCR steps, and the second step added a second sample barcode plus Illumina TruSeq adapters. The libraries were sequenced on an Illumina NovaSeq using 2 x 150 bp paired-end reads. Concerning the study's data processing: With migec v1.2.7, reads were demultiplexed and then collapsed into UMI-guided consensus sequences. Using mixcr v2.1.11, the UMI consensuses were aligned to TRA and TRB V and J templates and assembled into clonotypes. Clonotypes were classified as expanded or contracted when called significant by both edgeR and NoisET, with noise models trained on biological replicates. For edgeR calls, the thresholds were a false discovery rate-adjusted p below 0.01 and a log2 fold-change of 1. As an exploratory analysis of dynamics, PCA with hierarchical clustering was applied to max-normalized trajectories of the 1000 most abundant clonotypes. Separately sequenced CD4+ and CD8+ repertoires were used to assign a CD4 or CD8 phenotype to each responding clone. TCRdb itself trimmed the public reads at Q25 with fastp, ran MiXCR and retained productive beta chains. Each entry is one CDR3 protein sequence, shown with its most common DNA and genes. TCRdb assigned the V and J calls; the authors' analysis was not used. In this sample the table shows 350,000 to 400,000 distinct CDR3 sequences, under 15% of which occur a single time. The ten largest clones represent roughly a fifth of the sample.

Comment on this clonotype: No cognate antigen has been identified for it. Base qualities are not at hand, and no much larger clone is one base apart.

Study-wide conclusions, independent of this receptor: Contracting CD4+ clones were located mainly in the CM and EM memory subsets, whereas CD8+ clones were found to be enriched in EMRA. Clones that contracted from day 15 to 85 showed balanced CD4/CD8 phenotypes, whereas a second wave of clones that expanded from day 15 to 37 leaned towards CD4+. Some responding clones were found in pre-infection memory, which suggests that pre-existing cross-reactive memory T cells took part in the SARS-CoV-2 response. Whether the second-wave clones peaking on day 37 were SARS-CoV-2 specific was not confirmed. Only a couple of mild cases were covered in the study, and larger cohorts including severe cases with pre-infection samples were considered necessary.

This receptor was taken from a man aged 18 to 29 who had mild COVID-19 (a few samples of this study predate the infection). The sample titles of this study are shuffled in the database, so cell type and time point are left out; the donor was told from shared clones. The source material was PBMCs or a T cell subset sorted from them (not recorded which). The chain links TRBV9 with TRBJ2-1, and 8 junction bases match TRBD1. The sequenced DNA is TGTGCCAGCAGCGTAGGTCGCGTAAGCAGGGGGCTAGGCGAGCAGTTCTTC. It translates as CASSVGRVSRGLGEQFF.